Listed below are T cell receptor beta chains from one sample, sequenced in a study of T cell repertoires in cytomegalovirus infection. One entry per CDR3 protein, called by TCRdb with MiXCR from the reads. This sample yields about 220,000 distinct CDR3 sequences, of which 35% to 40% are seen a single time; roughly three fifths belongs to the top ten. No cognate antigen is known for these TCRs. The material sequenced was CD8+ T cells from cultured PBMCs, taken from culture after CMV antigen stimulation. These receptors all come from a human donor in good health (CMV status not recorded). Some clones in this sample may be carry-over from other donors' samples. The CDR3 runs from the conserved cysteine through the conserved F or W. The order of the fields is V gene, D gene, clone size, J gene, CDR3 protein, CDR3 DNA. D genes are given only for firm matches. Some rows have no size entry. The others give once, few or many, or a class for an expanded clone.

TRBV27	-	-	TRBJ2-7	CASSSGVTYEQYF	TGTGCCAGCAGTTCCGGGGTAACCTACGAGCAGTACTTC
TRBV10-3	-	-	TRBJ2-2	CAISEGGGETGELFF	TGTGCCATCAGTGAAGGGGGCGGGGAGACCGGGGAGCTGTTTTTT
TRBV5-4	-	-	TRBJ2-7	CASSLSTRSPAEQYF	TGTGCCAGCAGCTTAAGCACACGCTCTCCGGCCGAGCAGTACTTC
TRBV28	TRBD1	many	TRBJ2-1	CASSFYITGQGYNEQFF	TGTGCCAGCAGTTTCTATATTACCGGACAGGGCTACAATGAGCAGTTCTTC
TRBV18	TRBD1	-	TRBJ2-7	CASSGLQGQAPSSYEQYF	TGTGCCAGCTCAGGACTCCAGGGACAGGCTCCGAGCTCCTACGAGCAGTACTTC
TRBV10-3	-	once	TRBJ1-2	CAISESKYEYGYTF	TGTGCCATCAGTGAGTCGAAGTATGAATATGGCTACACCTTC
TRBV7-9	-	few	TRBJ1-2	CASSPPQSAVHGYTF	TGTGCCAGCAGCCCGCCTCAGTCGGCGGTGCATGGCTACACCTTC
TRBV10-3	TRBD1	-	TRBJ2-2	CAISEGDSANTGELFF	TGTGCCATCAGTGAGGGGGACAGCGCGAACACCGGGGAGCTGTTTTTT
TRBV20-1	-	-	TRBJ1-1	CSARGAGRANPEAFF	TGCAGTGCTAGAGGTGCGGGCCGGGCGAACCCTGAAGCTTTCTTT
TRBV2	-	-	TRBJ2-1	CASSDRGEQFF	TGTGCCAGCAGTGATCGAGGTGAGCAGTTCTTC
TRBV20-1	-	-	TRBJ2-1	CSARDGYEQFF	TGCAGTGCCCGGGACGGGTATGAGCAGTTCTTC
TRBV7-9	-	-	TRBJ2-5	CASSPSDREETQYF	TGTGCCAGCAGCCCCTCGGACCGGGAAGAGACCCAGTACTTC
TRBV7-2	-	few	TRBJ2-5	CASSLRAPKETQYF	TGTGCCAGCAGCTTACGGGCTCCGAAAGAGACCCAGTACTTC
TRBV27	-	few	TRBJ1-1	CASSPQGGMNTEAFF	TGTGCCAGCAGTCCCCAGGGAGGGATGAACACTGAAGCTTTCTTT
TRBV7-2	TRBD1	-	TRBJ2-1	CASSFRTGVLNEQFF	TGTGCCAGCAGCTTTCGGACAGGGGTTTTAAATGAGCAGTTCTTC
TRBV2	TRBD1	few	TRBJ1-5	CASRATGGSNQPQHF	TGTGCCAGCAGGGCTACAGGGGGAAGCAATCAGCCCCAGCATTTT
TRBV6-1	-	-	TRBJ1-5	CASSFTGTLNQPQHF	TGTGCCAGCAGTTTTACAGGGACCCTCAATCAGCCCCAGCATTTT
TRBV6-1	-	few	TRBJ1-5	CAGGSNQPQHF	TGTGCCGGAGGGAGCAATCAGCCCCAGCATTTT
TRBV9	-	-	TRBJ1-1	CASSVNPQDRGTEAFF	TGTGCCAGCAGCGTAAACCCCCAAGACAGAGGGACTGAAGCTTTCTTT
TRBV11-2	-	-	TRBJ1-2	CASSAPPLFYGYTF	TGTGCCAGCAGCGCCCCGCCTCTCTTCTATGGCTACACCTTC
TRBV4-3	-	-	TRBJ1-5	CASSHLQNSNQPQHF	TGCGCCAGCAGCCATCTCCAGAATAGCAATCAGCCCCAGCATTTT
TRBV6-5	-	-	TRBJ2-2	CASLGWEASRVDTGELFF	TGTGCCAGCCTAGGTTGGGAGGCGAGTAGGGTAGACACCGGGGAGCTGTTTTTT
TRBV7-3	-	few	TRBJ2-3	CASRSGGPTDTQYF	TGTGCCAGCAGGAGTGGCGGCCCCACAGATACGCAGTATTTT
TRBV5-1	-	-	TRBJ1-3	CASSLRASSGNTIYF	TGCGCCAGCAGCTTGCGGGCCTCCTCTGGAAACACCATATATTTT
TRBV19	TRBD1	-	TRBJ2-7	CASSIRQGAQYEQYF	TGTGCCAGTAGTATTCGACAGGGGGCTCAATACGAGCAGTACTTC
TRBV12-3/TRBV12-4	-	few	TRBJ1-5	CASSPVGGHQPQHF	TGTGCCAGCAGCCCGGTCGGGGGGCATCAGCCCCAGCATTTT
TRBV7-6	TRBD1	-	TRBJ1-1	CASSTMTGGSEAFF	TGTGCCAGCAGCACGATGACAGGGGGCTCTGAAGCTTTCTTT
TRBV7-9	TRBD2	-	TRBJ2-1	CASSLPGGPDNEQFF	TGTGCCAGCAGCTTGCCGGGAGGGCCGGACAATGAGCAGTTCTTC
TRBV2	TRBD2	few	TRBJ2-7	CASSEGLAGQYEQYF	TGTGCCAGCAGTGAAGGACTAGCGGGCCAATACGAGCAGTACTTC
TRBV10-3	-	-	TRBJ2-1	CATNSNRDNEQFF	TGTGCCACCAATTCCAACCGGGACAATGAGCAGTTCTTC
TRBV5-6	TRBD1	-	TRBJ1-4	CASSFDRVGEKLSF	TGTGCCAGCAGCTTTGACAGGGTCGGTGAAAAACTGTCTTTT
TRBV6-1	-	-	TRBJ2-1	CASNLGVGAYNEQFF	TGTGCCAGCAACCTCGGGGTGGGGGCCTACAATGAGCAGTTCTTC
TRBV7-9	-	few	TRBJ2-6	CASSPALSGANVLTF	TGTGCCAGCAGCCCCGCTCTCTCTGGGGCCAACGTCCTGACTTTC
TRBV7-3	TRBD2	few	TRBJ2-5	CASSSSGRVAETQYF	TGTGCCAGCAGCTCGAGCGGGAGGGTAGCGGAGACCCAGTACTTC
TRBV27	-	once	TRBJ2-7	CASGLMAQGTYEQYF	TGTGCCAGCGGATTGATGGCCCAGGGGACGTACGAGCAGTACTTC
TRBV11-2	TRBD2	-	TRBJ2-5	CASILVASGAERRGETQYF	TGTGCCAGCATCTTAGTGGCTAGCGGGGCCGAGCGGAGGGGAGAGACCCAGTACTTC
TRBV6-2/TRBV6-3	-	-	TRBJ2-1	CASSRGPEQFF	TGTGCCAGCAGTAGGGGACCTGAGCAGTTCTTC
TRBV9	TRBD1	-	TRBJ1-5	CASSSRGLGNQPQHF	TGTGCCAGCAGCTCCAGGGGGTTGGGCAATCAGCCCCAGCATTTT
TRBV7-6	-	many	TRBJ2-6	CASSLAGHKSGANVLTF	TGTGCCAGCAGCTTAGCGGGCCACAAATCTGGGGCCAACGTCCTGACTTTC
TRBV7-8	-	many	TRBJ2-3	CASKRRAGDADTQYF	TGTGCCAGCAAGAGACGAGCTGGCGACGCAGATACGCAGTATTTT
TRBV9	TRBD2	-	TRBJ2-1	CASSVGRANYNEQFF	TGTGCCAGCAGCGTGGGGAGGGCCAACTACAATGAGCAGTTCTTC
TRBV28	-	-	TRBJ2-7	CASSLSGGASYEQYF	TGTGCCAGCAGTTTGTCTGGGGGTGCTTCCTACGAGCAGTACTTC
TRBV28	TRBD2	-	TRBJ2-1	CASSSMGGNEQFF	TGTGCCAGCAGTTCCATGGGAGGGAATGAGCAGTTCTTC
TRBV2	-	-	TRBJ2-2	CASSDWTRPNTGELFF	TGTGCCAGCAGTGATTGGACACGCCCGAACACCGGGGAGCTGTTTTTT
TRBV7-2	-	many	TRBJ2-3	CASSLNFGGGISTDTQYF	TGTGCCAGCAGCTTAAACTTTGGCGGAGGGATTAGCACAGATACGCAGTATTTT
TRBV5-4	TRBD2	few	TRBJ2-6	CASSLRGLAGEPRTF	TGTGCCAGCAGCTTAAGGGGACTAGCGGGGGAGCCTAGGACTTTC
TRBV11-2	TRBD1	many	TRBJ2-6	CASSLIRRYRGYGANVLTF	TGTGCCAGCAGCCTCATCCGCCGATACAGGGGGTATGGGGCCAACGTCCTGACTTTC
TRBV27	-	-	TRBJ1-2	CASSRGDYQPTRTF	TGTGCCAGCAGCCGAGGGGACTACCAACCAACAAGGACCTTC
TRBV29-1	-	few	TRBJ1-1	CSASAFSLNTEAFF	TGCAGCGCCTCCGCCTTTAGTTTGAACACTGAAGCTTTCTTT
TRBV4-1	TRBD1	-	TRBJ1-6	CASSHLPDRDNSPLHF	TGCGCCAGCAGCCACCTCCCCGACAGGGATAATTCACCCCTCCACTTT
TRBV12-5	TRBD1	-	TRBJ1-2	CASGLGPTTTGGAYYGYTF	TGTGCTAGTGGTTTGGGACCGACGACAACAGGGGGGGCTTACTATGGCTACACCTTC
TRBV27	TRBD1	few	TRBJ1-2	CASSLSGTVGYTF	TGTGCCAGCAGTTTATCTGGGACAGTTGGCTACACCTTC
TRBV7-2	TRBD1	few	TRBJ2-3	CASSSTGEDTQYF	TGTGCCAGCAGCTCGACAGGGGAAGATACGCAGTATTTT
TRBV5-1	TRBD1	-	TRBJ1-3	CASSLDGTAGNTIYF	TGCGCCAGCAGCTTGGACGGGACAGCCGGAAACACCATATATTTT
TRBV7-9	-	few	TRBJ1-4	CASSNSGAEKLFF	TGTGCCAGCAGCAACTCCGGGGCTGAAAAACTGTTTTTT